What follows is one TCR beta chain and its context. The antigen remains unidentified. Germline V CDR1 and CDR2: SNHLY, FYNNEI. Trimming took 3 bases from V and 6 from J; bases not matched to a gene: 19. CDR3 length: 19 residues. Positive CCR7 selection of CD45RO-negative cells yielded the naive CD8 cells, and terminally differentiated effector memory CD45RA+ cells were excluded. These data originate in a study of shared clonotypes between healthy human individuals. In replicate PCRs of sorted subsets, 150 to 200 ng DNA, about 30,000 T cell genomes, was used. Measured with immunoSEQ multiplex PCR; TCRdb has only the in-frame clones, and not every one. The sample carries around 2,000,000 clones, about 95% recorded once. Study-level points and caveats: Clonotypes not shared had lower generation probabilities than those common to all four donors.

This chain links TRBV2 with TRBJ2-2; 7 positions match TRBD1. Sample: naive CD8+ T cells sorted from blood. The sequence derives from a man younger than 30 in good health. The CDR3 is CASSDPQPRQGGSAGELFF. Here the CDR3 DNA reads TGTGCCAGCAGTGACCCTCAGCCTAGACAGGGTGGTTCGGCCGGGGAGCTGTTTTTT.